The source of this T cell receptor beta chain is a study of cytomegalovirus exposure and HLA in healthy donors. Overall study findings and caveats: Altogether, 150 to 200 TCR beta chains were recorded as cytomegalovirus-associated. When the data were analyzed later, several of the most significant clusters appeared to be linked to common viral pathogens. Among CMV-associated TCR beta chains, most appeared HLA-restricted in a later analysis.

Germline assignment: CDR1 MNHEY and CDR2 SMNVEV (reference sequence). The CDR3 contains 14 residues. Trimming took 3 bases from V and 6 from J; bases not matched to a gene: 5. This PCR relied on a set of 60 Vbeta primers and 13 Jbeta primers. The repertoire was sequenced with immunoSEQ multiplex PCR; TCRdb's copy has only in-frame clones and lacks some. The sample has around 200,000 clones; 62% are singletons. The table lists this clone with a few counts. Antigen unknown. This sequence was found in a man aged 35-49 years in good health and CMV-seronegative. This sequence joins TRBV27 and TRBJ1-5, with 7 nucleotides matching TRBD1. Input material: PBMCs. The CDR3: CASSLGRGFQPQHF. The CDR3 DNA follows: TGTGCCAGCAGTTTGGGCAGGGGGTTTCAGCCCCAGCATTTT.